This is a list of T cell receptor beta chains from one sample in a study of OX40 agonist ivuxolimab in advanced cancers. Produced via immunoSEQ multiplex PCR; TCRdb's table is partial and in-frame only. The sample lists about 70,000 clones, about 94% occurring once. Specimen: CD4+ or CD8+ T cells sorted from blood, collected in a trial of the OX40 agonist ivuxolimab. These TCRs come from an adult with an advanced solid tumor such as melanoma, head and neck, liver or kidney cancer. Both conserved end residues are part of each CDR3. D genes are given only for firm matches. Clone size is not always given. Where it is, it says once, few, many or a class for expanded clones.

>TRBV9|NA|NA|TRBJ2-2
CASSPPGALGGELFF
TGTGCCAGCAGCCCCCCGGGCGCGCTGGGCGGGGAGCTGTTTTTT
>TRBV13|once|TRBD2|TRBJ2-3
CASSLATGGTSQYF
TGTGCCAGCAGCTTAGCCACGGGCGGGACTAGCCAGTATTTT
>TRBV29-1|once|NA|TRBJ2-7
CSVYSGTTYEQYF
TGCAGCGTGTACTCCGGGACCACCTACGAGCAGTACTTC
>TRBV7-9|NA|NA|TRBJ1-4
CASSVPGTSELFF
TGTGCCAGCAGCGTTCCGGGGACATCGGAACTGTTTTTT
>TRBV10-3|NA|NA|TRBJ2-7
CAITQTGSYEQYF
TGTGCCATCACCCAGACAGGCTCCTACGAGCAGTACTTC
>TRBV10-3|once|NA|TRBJ2-7
CAISEGRPYEQYF
TGTGCCATCAGTGAAGGACGGCCCTACGAGCAGTACTTC
>TRBV5-1|NA|NA|TRBJ1-2
CASSLETNYGYTF
TGCGCCAGCAGCTTGGAGACTAACTATGGCTACACCTTC
>TRBV13|NA|NA|TRBJ2-7
CASSLAGPFSYEQYF
TGTGCCAGCAGCTTAGCCGGACCCTTCTCCTACGAGCAGTACTTC
>TRBV5-4|once|NA|TRBJ1-4
CASRGGTNEKLFF
TGTGCCAGCAGAGGTGGGACTAATGAAAAACTGTTTTTT
>TRBV9|NA|NA|TRBJ1-1
CASSAWRGDTEAFF
TGTGCCAGCAGCGCCTGGAGAGGCGACACTGAAGCTTTCTTT
>TRBV9|few|NA|TRBJ1-1
CASSVARDRVMNTEAFF
TGTGCCAGCAGCGTAGCTCGAGACAGAGTAATGAACACTGAAGCTTTCTTT
>TRBV11-2|NA|NA|TRBJ2-2
CASSLNSLADTGELFF
TGTGCCAGCAGCTTAAACAGCCTGGCGGACACCGGGGAGCTGTTTTTT
>TRBV4-3|NA|NA|TRBJ1-1
CASSRGTNTEAFF
TGCGCCAGCAGCAGGGGCACGAACACTGAAGCTTTCTTT
>TRBV11-2|once|NA|TRBJ2-7
CASSLAFQGSEQYF
TGTGCCAGCAGCTTAGCTTTTCAGGGGAGCGAGCAGTACTTC
>TRBV29-1|NA|NA|TRBJ1-1
CSVPGATTEAFF
TGCAGCGTTCCGGGGGCGACCACTGAAGCTTTCTTT
>TRBV10-2|NA|NA|TRBJ2-5
CASSESWEPRAQYF
TGCGCCAGCAGTGAGTCTTGGGAGCCCAGGGCCCAGTACTTC